This T cell receptor (beta chain) was documented in a study of blood T cell repertoires in COVID-19. Turning to the study itself: COVID-19 samples from acute and convalescent phases originated in the United States, Italy and Spain. PBMCs, B-cell-depleted T cells, or T cells were the source of the cDNA or gDNA that made up the material.

The protocol was immunoSEQ multiplex PCR, while the TCRdb copy is restricted to in-frame clones and leaves out a portion. The sample lists fewer than 300,000 clones, around 89% occurring once. This receptor was taken from a man aged 25-40 years with acute or convalescent COVID-19. Source material: peripheral blood.

CDR3 nucleotides: TGTGCCAGCAGCCCCCATGAGGCCTACGAGCAGTACTTC. Protein: CASSPHEAYEQYF. The chain employs TRBV9 and TRBJ2-7; no clear D. Germline values: CDR1 SGDLS, CDR2 YYNGEE. V was trimmed by 4 bases and J by 2 bases, leaving 10 bases between them. The CDR3 is 13 amino acids.